This T cell receptor beta chain was retrieved from a study of cytomegalovirus exposure and HLA in healthy donors. Study-wide findings and caveats: TCR beta sequences reportedly predicted the HLA-A and HLA-B alleles of most subjects accurately. A cluster of highly shared sequence variants was likely a sequencing artifact.

The CDR3 loop spans 14 amino acids. Trimming took 3 bases from V and 5 from J, leaving 14 bases between them. Germline-derived CDR1 and CDR2 are GTSNPN and SVGIG (reference sequence). 60 Vbeta and 13 Jbeta primers were used in PCR. The table came from immunoSEQ multiplex PCR; TCRdb's copy has only in-frame clones and leaves some out. This sample has some 93,000 clones, with about a tenth found just once. This clone was seen a handful of times. The antigen remains unidentified. This chain links TRBV30 with TRBJ1-5; D gene uncertain. The TCR was taken from a man in his fifties or sixties in good health and CMV-seropositive. Sequences were obtained from PBMCs. CDR3 region: CAWSSGSGDQPQHF. CDR3 nucleotides: TGTGCCTGGAGCTCGGGATCTGGTGATCAGCCCCAGCATTTT.